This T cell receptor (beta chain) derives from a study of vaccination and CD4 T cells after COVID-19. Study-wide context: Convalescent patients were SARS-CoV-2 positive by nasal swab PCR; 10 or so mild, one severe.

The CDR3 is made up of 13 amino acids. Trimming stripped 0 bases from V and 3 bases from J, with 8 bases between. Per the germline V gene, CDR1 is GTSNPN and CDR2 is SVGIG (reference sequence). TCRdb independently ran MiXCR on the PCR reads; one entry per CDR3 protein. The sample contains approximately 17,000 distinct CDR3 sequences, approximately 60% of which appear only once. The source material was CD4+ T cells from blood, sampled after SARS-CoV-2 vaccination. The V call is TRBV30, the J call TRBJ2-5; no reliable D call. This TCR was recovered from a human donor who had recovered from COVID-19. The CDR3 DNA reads TGTGCCTGGAGTGTGAGGCAAAAAGAGACCCAGTACTTC. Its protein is CAWSVRQKETQYF.